This T cell receptor (beta chain) was identified during a study of blood T cell repertoires in COVID-19. About the research overall: The analysed material was cDNA or gDNA that came from T cells, B-cell-depleted T cells, or PBMCs.

A few counts support this clone. Enrolled during active infection, Seattle patients were then followed longitudinally. J lost 4 bases, V lost 2 bases, and 6 bases had no gene match. This CDR3 has 15 amino acids. Germline V gives CDR1 SGHRS, CDR2 YFSETQ. Only in-frame clones appear in the TCRdb table, and some are missing; sequencing was by immunoSEQ multiplex PCR. The data contain a few hundred thousand clones, around 87% of them seen just once; the ten biggest clones take up about 10%. V gene TRBV5-1 combines with J gene TRBJ2-7; 10 nucleotides align to TRBD2. Sequenced input: peripheral blood. The clonotype comes from a woman in her 30s with COVID-19, enrolled during active disease. The CDR3 spells CASSFGLAETYEQYF. The CDR3 bases are TGCGCCAGCAGCTTTGGACTAGCGGAGACTTACGAGCAGTACTTC.